Listed here are 9 T cell receptor beta chains from one sample, sequenced in a study of cytomegalovirus exposure and HLA in healthy donors (dated by TCRdb to about 2017). The receptor library was made with the immunoSEQ multiplex PCR assay. For the multiplex PCR, a mixture combining 60 forward primers for TCR Vbeta segments and 13 reverse primers for TCR Jbeta segments was used. TCRdb's version of the immuneACCESS table is confined to in-frame rearrangements and falls short of the full clone set. An unresolved V gene accounts for under half of the shortfall where checked; the remainder is of unknown origin. Across this sample there are around 120,000 clones, with approximately 82% seen only once. The top ten constitute 2% to 3% of the sample. Sequenced sample: PBMCs. These receptors were taken from a man aged 50 or older in good health and CMV-seronegative.

V and J are TRBV19 and TRBJ1-5; D perhaps matches TRBD1 (6 bases). Germline loops: CDR1 LNHDA, CDR2 SQIVND (reference sequence). This CDR3 spans 16 amino acids. V was clipped by 3 bases and J by 0 bases, with 12 bases between them. The CDR3 protein is CASSITGQYSNQPQHF. The CDR3 nucleotides read TGTGCCAGTAGTATCACTGGACAGTATAGCAATCAGCCCCAGCATTTT. Drawing the rest from reference TRBV19 and TRBJ1-5, the complete variable domain is DGGITQSPKYLFRKEGQNVTLSCEQNLNHDAMYWYRQDPGQGLRLIYYSQIVNDFQKGDIAEGYSVSREKKESFPLTVTSAQKNPTAFYLCASSITGQYSNQPQHFGDGTRLSIL.

The V call is TRBV29-1, the J call TRBJ1-1; no firm D call. Germline values: CDR1 SQVTM, CDR2 ANQGSEA. The CDR3 loop spans 11 amino acids. The V end lost 3 bases, the J end lost 3 bases, and 5 bases lay between the germline ends. The CDR3 here is CSVDGDTEAFF. The CDR3 nucleotides are TGCAGCGTTGACGGGGACACTGAAGCTTTCTTT.

The J gene is TRBJ2-2, the V gene TRBV7-2; 11 nucleotides match TRBD2. V was pared by 5 bases and J by 6 bases, with 14 bases of the junction left unmatched. The CDR3 has 18 amino acids. Looked up from germline, CDR1 is SGHTA and CDR2 is FQGNSA. The CDR3 region has the DNA TGTGCCAGCAGCAGACGACTAGCGGGGACGCCAGGGGCCGGGGAGCTGTTTTTT. Its translation is CASSRRLAGTPGAGELFF. The whole variable domain, filled in from reference TRBV7-2 and TRBJ2-2, reads GAGVSQSPSNKVTEKGKDVELRCDPISGHTALYWYRQSLGQGLEFLIYFQGNSAPDKSGLPSDRFSAERTGGSVSTLTIQRTQQEDSAVYLCASSRRLAGTPGAGELFFGEGSRLTVL.

The rearrangement joins TRBV30 to TRBJ2-1; 9 bases fit TRBD2. The germline V gene encodes CDR1 GTSNPN and CDR2 SVGIG (reference sequence). V trimming: 2 bases; J trimming: 13 bases; junction bases outside the gene matches: 6. The CDR3 has 12 amino acids. CDR3 in DNA: TGTGCCTGGAGTCGATCCGGGACTAGCCAGTTCTTC. Residues: CAWSRSGTSQFF.

The chain couples TRBV12-2 to TRBJ2-1; no check of the table's D call, TRBD2, against the DNA was made. TRBV12-2 is termed a pseudogene. The CDR3 sequence is 19 residues long. CDR3 protein: CASRFVLAGARSSYNEQFF. Written as DNA, the CDR3 is TGTGCAAGTCGCTTTGTACTAGCGGGGGCCCGAAGCTCCTACAATGAGCAGTTCTTC.

This clone has more than one count but fewer than ten. The J gene is TRBJ1-1, the V gene TRBV29-1; D may be TRBD1 (5 bases). Germline V gives CDR1 SQVTM, CDR2 ANQGSEA. The CDR3 has 14 residues. V dropped 3 bases and J dropped 0 bases, with 11 bases sitting between them. CDR3 loop: CSVDRGLMNTEAFF. The CDR3 DNA follows: TGCAGCGTTGATCGGGGACTGATGAACACTGAAGCTTTCTTT.

This chain connects TRBV25-1 to TRBJ2-7, with D perhaps TRBD1 (6 bases). V shed 8 bases and J shed 3 bases, with 8 bases lying between them. The CDR3 length is 11 residues. From germline, CDR1 is MGHDK and CDR2 SYGVNS. The CDR3: CASGQFYEQYF. In DNA form, the CDR3 reads TGTGCCAGCGGACAGTTCTACGAGCAGTACTTC.

This chain links TRBV19 with TRBJ1-2; maybe TRBD1 (6 bases). V lost 10 bases, J lost 3 bases, and 18 bases lay in between. From germline, CDR1 is LNHDA and CDR2 SQIVND (reference sequence). CDR3 size: 14 residues. The CDR3 loop reads CATTTPGDHYGYTF. The CDR3 DNA reads TGTGCCACTACGACACCAGGGGATCACTATGGCTACACCTTC.

V gene TRBV28 combines with J gene TRBJ2-5; 9 nucleotides line up with TRBD2. Germline values: CDR1 MDHEN, CDR2 SYDVKM. The V gene end was trimmed by 2 bases and the J gene end by 5 bases; junction bases not matched to a gene: 9. This CDR3 is 16 amino acids long. CDR3 amino acids: CASSLGLAGGQETQYF. Written as DNA, the CDR3 is TGTGCCAGCAGTTTAGGCCTTGCGGGGGGGCAGGAGACCCAGTACTTC. Together with reference TRBV28 and TRBJ2-5, the CDR3 gives the full variable domain: DVKVTQSSRYLVKRTGEKVFLECVQDMDHENMFWYRQDPGLGLRLIYFSYDVKMKEKGDIPEGYSVSREKKERFSLILESASTNQTSMYLCASSLGLAGGQETQYFGPGTRLLVL.